The 11 T cell receptor beta chains in this list originate from one sample, sequenced in a study of blood T cell repertoires in COVID-19. The table came from immunoSEQ multiplex PCR; TCRdb's copy has only in-frame clones and leaves some out. This table holds under 300,000 clones, 80% to 90% found once. The sequencing input was PBMCs or T cells enriched from blood (not recorded which). All receptors come from a young woman who had recovered from COVID-19.

The J gene is TRBJ2-5, the V gene TRBV13; tentatively, D is TRBD2 (6 bases). CDR3 length equals 15 residues. The V gene's germline CDR1 is PRHDT and CDR2 FYEKMQ (reference sequence). V was trimmed by 5 bases and J by 5 bases, leaving 18 bases between them. For the CDR3, the DNA is TGTGCCAGCAGCACCCGACTAGTCGGATTGGAGACCCAGTACTTC. It specifies CASSTRLVGLETQYF. The full variable domain, rest sourced from reference TRBV13 and TRBJ2-5, is AAGVIQSPRHLIKEKRETATLKCYPIPRHDTVYWYQQGPGQDPQFLISFYEKMQSDKGSIPDRFSAQQFSDYHSELNMSSLELGDSALYFCASSTRLVGLETQYFGPGTRLLVL.

The V gene is TRBV3-1 (or the pseudogene TRBV3-2), the J gene TRBJ1-4; tentatively, D is TRBD1 (5 bases). Germline-derived CDR1 and CDR2 are LGHDT and YNNKEL (reference sequence). The CDR3 has 14 residues. V lost 6 bases and J 4 bases, leaving 12 bases between the germline ends. CDR3 in amino acids: CASRQGGLNEKLFF. The CDR3 bases are TGTGCCAGCAGGCAGGGAGGGCTTAATGAAAAACTGTTTTTT.

Turning to this clone: The identical CDR3 is also encoded by other nucleotide sequences in the sample. The J gene is TRBJ1-1, the V gene TRBV5-1; 9 bases line up with TRBD1. The length of the CDR3 is 14 residues. The ends lost 2 bases at V and 1 base at J; junction bases unmatched: 0. Germline assignment: CDR1 SGHRS and CDR2 YFSETQ. The CDR3 sequence is CASSLQGANTEAFF. DNA for the CDR3: TGCGCCAGCAGCTTACAGGGGGCGAACACTGAAGCTTTCTTT.

There are a few counts of this clone. The chain is built from TRBV27 and TRBJ1-1; TRBD1 aligns across 7 bases. Trimming took 6 bases from V and 7 from J; bases not matched to a gene: 11. In germline, CDR1 is MNHEY, CDR2 SMNVEV (reference sequence). This CDR3 is 14 amino acids long. CDR3: CASSPRQGWGEAFF. The CDR3 nucleotides read TGTGCCAGCAGCCCCAGACAGGGATGGGGTGAAGCTTTCTTT.

J is TRBJ1-6 and V is TRBV11-3; perhaps TRBD1 as D (6 bases). V lost 2 bases to trimming and J lost 7 bases, with 12 bases between them. The germline gives CDR1 SGHNT, CDR2 YENEEA. The CDR3 has 15 residues. The CDR3 loop is CASSLMGHLNSPLHF. In DNA, the CDR3 is TGTGCCAGCAGCTTAATGGGACACCTCAATTCACCCCTCCACTTT.

The chain has TRBV19 and TRBJ2-7; tentative D call: TRBD1 (6 bases). Germline CDR1 LNHDA, CDR2 SQIVND (reference sequence). The CDR3 is 15 residues long. V was clipped by 3 bases and J by 2 bases, with 14 bases between them. CDR3 sequence reads: CASSIGQSNAYEQYF. DNA for the CDR3: TGTGCCAGTAGTATCGGACAGTCCAACGCCTACGAGCAGTACTTC.

This rearrangement joins TRBV11-3 to TRBJ1-1; possible D gene TRBD1, 5 bases. The V gene lost 1 base and the J gene lost 4 bases, with 10 bases spanning the gap. In germline, CDR1 is SGHNT, CDR2 YENEEA. This CDR3 spans 14 amino acids. This chain's CDR3 is CASSLGGLGTEAFF. CDR3 in DNA: TGTGCCAGCAGCTTAGGGGGACTCGGCACTGAAGCTTTCTTT.

This chain joins TRBV2 and TRBJ2-2, with 7 bases that match TRBD2. The V segment lost 8 bases and the J segment 7 bases; nucleotides outside the gene matches: 10. Germline V CDR1 and CDR2: SNHLY, FYNNEI. There are 14 residues in the CDR3. The CDR3 spells CASFPSGAGGELFF. CDR3 nucleotides: TGTGCCAGCTTCCCCAGCGGGGCTGGCGGGGAGCTGTTTTTT.

V is TRBV27 and J is TRBJ2-2, with a possible D match to TRBD1 (5 bases). Germline loops: CDR1 MNHEY, CDR2 SMNVEV (reference sequence). V lost 5 bases and J 5 bases, leaving 9 bases between the germline ends. This CDR3 comprises 13 residues. The DNA of the CDR3 is TGTGCCAGCAGTCAGGGCCCAACCGGGGAGCTGTTTTTT. Its translation is CASSQGPTGELFF.

V is TRBV18 and J is TRBJ2-1; 10 bases line up with TRBD1. CDR1 is KGHSH and CDR2 is LQKENI in the germline V gene. The V gene end was trimmed by 1 base and the J gene end by 7 bases; junction bases not matched to a gene: 7. The CDR3 has 16 amino acids. The CDR3 spells CASSPLGTGEWNEQFF. CDR3 nucleotide sequence: TGTGCCAGCTCACCACTTGGGACAGGGGAATGGAATGAGCAGTTCTTC.

The chain recombines TRBV4-2 with TRBJ2-5; 10 bases agree with TRBD2. The CDR3 runs to 16 residues. Germline CDR1 reads LGHNA; CDR2 reads YNFKEQ. The V segment lost 4 bases and the J segment 2 bases; nucleotides outside the gene matches: 7. CDR3 amino acids: CASSPVIAGGQETQYF. CDR3 coding DNA: TGTGCCAGCAGCCCGGTCATAGCGGGGGGACAAGAGACCCAGTACTTC.